The rows below give T cell receptor beta chains drawn from one sample of a study of T cell responses to AZD1222 COVID-19 vaccine. Repertoires were generated with immunoSEQ multiplex PCR, while TCRdb's copy carries only in-frame clones and drops some. This sample has about 100,000 clones, with about nine tenths found just once. Sequences were derived from peripheral blood, sampled on day 0 of AZD1222 vaccination. Source of these receptors: an adult in good health. CDR3s include the opening cysteine and the closing phenylalanine or tryptophan. A D gene is named only where the DNA matches it firmly. The listing skips clone size in some rows; elsewhere it reads once, few, many or a size class.

>TRBJ2-2|TRBV27|16|NA|TRBD1
TGTGCCAGCAGTTTGTATTGGACAGGGAACACCGGGGAGCTGTTTTTT
CASSLYWTGNTGELFF
>TRBJ1-2|TRBV2|15|NA|NA
TGTGCCAGCAGTGAAGCGCGGGGGCTCTACTATGGCTACACCTTC
CASSEARGLYYGYTF
>TRBJ2-7|TRBV28|16|NA|TRBD2
TGTGCCAGCAGTTTAACTGGGGGACTAGTATTCTACGAGCAGTACTTC
CASSLTGGLVFYEQYF
>TRBJ2-1|TRBV12-5|16|NA|NA
TGTGCTAGTGGTTTGGAGAGCGGGCCCGCCTACAATGAGCAGTTCTTC
CASGLESGPAYNEQFF
>TRBJ1-5|TRBV3-1/TRBV3-2|14|NA|NA
TGTGCCAGCAGCCCAGGACCGACCAATCAGCCCCAGCATTTT
CASSPGPTNQPQHF
>TRBJ1-2|TRBV29-1|14|NA|NA
TGCAGCGTTGATTATCCGGGACTTAACTATGGCTACACCTTC
CSVDYPGLNYGYTF
>TRBJ1-2|TRBV6-5|15|once|NA
TGTGCCAGCAGTTACTCGATAGCCCTTAAGCATGGCTACACCTTC
CASSYSIALKHGYTF
>TRBJ1-2|TRBV3-1/TRBV3-2|14|NA|NA
TGTGCCAGCAGCCGCGGGGACGGGAACTATGGCTACACCTTC
CASSRGDGNYGYTF
>TRBJ1-1|TRBV6-6|14|NA|TRBD1
TGTGCCAGCAGTTACTCGGGACAGCACACTGAAGCTTTCTTT
CASSYSGQHTEAFF
>TRBJ2-1|TRBV20-1|13|once|NA
TGCAGTGCTAGTCCTGGGGACCCAAGGGAGCAGTTCTTC
CSASPGDPREQFF
>TRBJ1-4|TRBV5-1|15|NA|TRBD1
TGCGCCAGCAGCTTGGGGGACAGGGACAATGAAAAACTGTTTTTT
CASSLGDRDNEKLFF
>TRBJ1-4|TRBV5-1|16|NA|TRBD1
TGCGCCAGCAGCGCAGGGACAGGCCCTCCAAATGAAAAACTGTTTTTT
CASSAGTGPPNEKLFF
>TRBJ1-3|TRBV5-1|15|NA|NA
TGCGCCAGCAGCCCTGACGCTGCCTCTGGAAACACCATATATTTT
CASSPDAASGNTIYF
>TRBJ2-3|TRBV29-1|16|NA|TRBD1
TGCAGCGTATGCGGCCCCGGGACAGGGGGTGCAGATACGCAGTATTTT
CSVCGPGTGGADTQYF
>TRBJ2-2|TRBV13|15|NA|TRBD2
TGTGCCAGCAGCCATACTAGCGGGAAATCCGGGGAGCTGTTTTTT
CASSHTSGKSGELFF
>TRBJ2-7|TRBV6-5|14|NA|TRBD2
TGTGCCAGCAGGCCCGGACTAGCGAACTACGAGCAGTACTTC
CASRPGLANYEQYF
>TRBJ2-1|TRBV27|18|NA|TRBD2
TGTGCCAGCAGTTCCCGGACTAGCGTAACCTACTCCTACAATGAGCAGTTCTTC
CASSSRTSVTYSYNEQFF
>TRBJ2-1|TRBV27|13|NA|NA
TGTGCCAGCAGTTTAGCTCGATCCAATGAGCAGTTCTTC
CASSLARSNEQFF
>TRBJ1-4|TRBV28|13|NA|NA
TGTGCCAGCCTATCCTACCTTAATGAAAAACTGTTTTTT
CASLSYLNEKLFF
>TRBJ1-1|TRBV12-1|14|once|NA
TGTGCCAGCAGCTTAGGGGACAGACACACTGAAGCTTTCTTT
CASSLGDRHTEAFF
>TRBJ1-5|TRBV5-3|15|NA|NA
TGTGCGCGCCGGGGGCCTTGGTCTCTTCGACAGCCCCAGCATTTT
CARRGPWSLRQPQHF
>TRBJ2-3|TRBV6-2/TRBV6-3|16|NA|TRBD1
TGTGCCAGCAGTCCCATGAGGACAGGGGGCACAGATACGCAGTATTTT
CASSPMRTGGTDTQYF
>TRBJ2-5|TRBV4-1|16|NA|NA
TGCGCCAGCAGCCAAGATTGGTCGACTAGCCAAGAGACCCAGTACTTC
CASSQDWSTSQETQYF
>TRBJ1-2|TRBV6-5|14|NA|TRBD1
TGTGCCAGCAGAGGGGACAGGGGAAACTATGGCTACACCTTC
CASRGDRGNYGYTF
>TRBJ1-1|TRBV6-4|14|NA|TRBD1
TGTGCCAGCAGAGGGGGACAGAGAGGTACTGAAGCTTTCTTT
CASRGGQRGTEAFF
>TRBJ2-7|TRBV29-1|14|NA|NA
TGCAGCGTTGATTTCGGGAGACTCGGCTACGAGCAGTACTTC
CSVDFGRLGYEQYF
>TRBJ2-5|TRBV11-2|14|NA|NA
TGTGCCAGCAGCTTTAACCCTAGCTCCGGGGCCCAGTACTTC
CASSFNPSSGAQYF
>TRBJ1-1|TRBV4-1|14|NA|TRBD1
TGCGCCAGCAGCCCACTATCCACCGGGACAGAGGCTTTCTTT
CASSPLSTGTEAFF
>TRBJ2-1|TRBV29-1|15|once|NA
TGCAGCGTTGCACGGCCCGGGTCTCAGGACAATGAGCAGTTCTTC
CSVARPGSQDNEQFF
>TRBJ2-1|TRBV4-2|15|NA|NA
TGTGCCAGCAGCCAAGATTGGGAAGGGGGGAATGAGCAGTTCTTC
CASSQDWEGGNEQFF
>TRBJ1-1|TRBV6-5|14|NA|NA
TGTGCCAGCGGCAAGGACTCGGCGAACACTGAAGCTTTCTTT
CASGKDSANTEAFF
>TRBJ2-5|TRBV14|14|NA|NA
TGTGCCAGCAGCCTGGTGGACAGTCAAGAGACCCAGTACTTC
CASSLVDSQETQYF
>TRBJ1-5|TRBV2|13|once|NA
TGTGCCAGCAGAGCAGGGGTCAATCAGCCCCAGCATTTT
CASRAGVNQPQHF
>TRBJ1-6|TRBV7-8|15|NA|TRBD1
TGTGCCAGCAGCCAGAAGAGGGACAGCAATTCACCCCTCCACTTT
CASSQKRDSNSPLHF